This passage covers 24 T cell receptor beta chains from one sample sequenced in a study of post-analysis software for immune sequencing data. Study results and limitations: TRBV5-6, TRBV5-1 and TRBV20-1 were among several TRBV segments more frequent in patients than controls.

These TCRs are of unknown antigen specificity. cDNA libraries of TCR beta carried unique molecular identifiers. TCRdb re-called the PCR reads with MiXCR, one entry per CDR3 protein. The data contain roughly 730,000 distinct CDR3 sequences, less than 35% of them singletons. Material for sequencing was blood. All receptors derive from a girl between 5 and 17 years old with multiple sclerosis.

The chain's CDR3 is CASSLGRGDVNEQFF. The CDR3, as DNA: TGTGCCAGCAGCTTGGGACGGGGGGATGTCAATGAGCAGTTCTTC. The rearrangement uses TRBV7-7 and TRBJ2-1, with TRBD2 matching 7 bases. V shed 3 bases and J 6 bases; nucleotides not matched to a gene: 8. The germline gives CDR1 SSHAT, CDR2 FNYEAQ (reference sequence). The CDR3 is made up of 15 amino acids. Combining the CDR3 with reference TRBV7-7 and TRBJ2-1 gives the whole variable domain GAGVSQSPRYKVTKRGQDVTLRCDPISSHATLYWYQQALGQGPEFLTYFNYEAQPDKSGLPSDRFSAERPEGSISTLTIQRTEQRDSAMYRCASSLGRGDVNEQFFGPGTRLTVL.

Note on this clonotype: The junction departs from the called germline gene at one end, perhaps through a read error. V gene TRBV24-1 combines with J gene TRBJ2-5; D might be TRBD2 (5 bases). Germline V lookup: CDR1 KGHDR, CDR2 SFDVKD. This CDR3 contains 12 residues. The CDR3 reads CATSRTGEIQYF. In DNA, the CDR3 is TGTGCCACCAGTCGCACTGGGGAGATCCAGTACTTC.

This clonotype was counted between two and nine times. The chain has TRBV3-1 and TRBJ2-3; no clear D gene. From germline, CDR1 is LGHDT and CDR2 YNNKEL (reference sequence). The CDR3 extends over 15 amino acids. Trimming took 0 bases from V and 0 from J, leaving 7 bases between them. The CDR3 is CASSQDWRSTDTQYF. The CDR3 DNA sequence: TGTGCCAGCAGCCAAGACTGGCGGAGCACAGATACGCAGTATTTT.

This rearrangement joins TRBV10-3 to TRBJ1-4; D may be TRBD1 (5 bases). There are 16 residues in the CDR3. Per the germline V gene, CDR1 is ENHRY and CDR2 is SYGVKD. V lost 0 bases, J lost 8 bases, and 16 bases lay in between. CDR3 DNA: TGTGCCATCAGTGAGTCGACCGGCAGGGTGAAAGAAAAACTGTTTTTT. Its translation is CAISESTGRVKEKLFF.

This clonotype was counted many times. The chain joins TRBV29-1 to TRBJ1-2; TRBD1 might be the D (6 bases). The length of the CDR3 is 12 residues. The V end lost 3 bases, the J end lost 7 bases, and 12 bases lay between the germline ends. Germline CDR1 is SQVTM and CDR2 is ANQGSEA. CDR3 sequence reads: CSVDKGVRGYTF. DNA for the CDR3: TGCAGCGTTGATAAGGGGGTTCGTGGCTACACCTTC.

Points on this clonotype: A read error may account for a junction end that differs from germline. The rearrangement joins TRBV9 to TRBJ1-2; D remains unclear. The germline V gene encodes CDR1 SGDLS and CDR2 YYNGEE. The CDR3 runs to 14 residues. The CDR3 region has the DNA TGTGTCAGCAGCGTAGCTACAGCTAACTATGGCTACACCTTC. This codes for CVSSVATANYGYTF.

Turning to this clonotype: Compared with germline, one end of the junction differs, possibly owing to a read error. The CDR3 spells CASSPLNGHTF. CDR3 sequence (DNA): TGTGCCAGCAGTCCGCTCAATGGCCACACCTTC. J is TRBJ1-2 and V is TRBV6-6, with D unclear. The germline CDR1 and CDR2 sequences are MNHNY and SVGAGI (reference sequence). CDR3 length: 11 amino acids.

The table lists this clonotype with a few counts. This rearrangement joins TRBV5-8 to TRBJ1-4, with a weak D call TRBD1 (6 bases). Germline V lookup: CDR1 SGHTS, CDR2 YDEGEE. V was shortened by 4 bases and J by 0 bases, with 19 bases between the two germline ends. This CDR3 has 18 residues. The CDR3 DNA reads TGTGCCAGCAGCAAACGCAGGGGAGGACGTGCAACTAATGAAAAACTGTTTTTT. It is translated as CASSKRRGGRATNEKLFF.

The chain joins TRBV5-6 to TRBJ2-1; TRBD2 matches 7 bases. With 4 bases clipped from V and 4 bases from J, the junction kept 8 bases outside the gene matches. Germline V gene data show CDR1 as SGHDT and CDR2 as YYEEEE. CDR3 length: 15 amino acids. CDR3 in amino acids: CASSPPKGGYNEQFF. The CDR3 coding sequence is TGTGCCAGCAGCCCACCAAAGGGAGGGTACAATGAGCAGTTCTTC.

The CDR3 coding sequence is TGTGCCAGCAGTTTAGGTGGGGGGTATCAGCCCCAGCATTTT. Translated, it gives CASSLGGGYQPQHF. This rearrangement joins TRBV27 to TRBJ1-5, with a weak D call TRBD1 (5 bases). The CDR3 is 14 amino acids. The germline gives CDR1 MNHEY, CDR2 SMNVEV (reference sequence). The V end lost 2 bases, the J end lost 5 bases, and 10 bases lay between the germline ends.

This clonotype was detected many times. The chain recombines TRBV29-1 with TRBJ2-3, with 9 bases identical to TRBD1. In germline, CDR1 is SQVTM, CDR2 ANQGSEA. The CDR3 consists of 14 residues. V trimming: 2 bases; J trimming: 4 bases; junction bases outside the gene matches: 4. The CDR3 DNA reads TGCAGCGTTGAATTCGGGACAGGGTCAGATACGCAGTATTTT. Translation gives CSVEFGTGSDTQYF.

This clonotype occurred a few times. The J gene is TRBJ1-2, the V gene TRBV20-1; tentative D call: TRBD1 (6 bases). Germline CDR1 and CDR2: DFQATT and SNEGSKA (reference sequence). CDR3 size: 11 residues. The V and J ends lost 4 bases and 8 bases respectively, with 11 bases between them. CDR3 sequence: CSATQGSGYTF. CDR3 in DNA: TGCAGTGCTACACAGGGTAGCGGCTACACCTTC.

This clonotype was observed a handful of times. This chain uses TRBV5-1 with TRBJ2-3; D unclear. With 4 bases removed from V and 2 bases from J, the gap between germline ends came to 11 bases. The CDR3 is 14 residues long. The germline gives CDR1 SGHRS, CDR2 YFSETQ. In DNA, the CDR3 is TGCGCCAGCAGCCCGAACCGAGCCACAGATACGCAGTATTTT. This sequence encodes CASSPNRATDTQYF.

The genes are TRBV28 and TRBJ1-2; D not resolved. Trimming pared 3 bases from V and 4 bases from J, leaving 9 bases between. The CDR3 covers 13 residues. Looked up from germline, CDR1 is MDHEN and CDR2 is SYDVKM. The CDR3 sequence: CASSFSRIYGYTF. In DNA form, the CDR3 reads TGTGCCAGCAGTTTCTCACGGATCTATGGCTACACCTTC.

In its sample, this clonotype was seen many times. The chain has TRBV20-1 and TRBJ2-1, with 7 bases lining up with TRBD2. The germline V gene encodes CDR1 DFQATT and CDR2 SNEGSKA (reference sequence). Germline trimming cut 0 bases from V and 3 bases from J; bases unmatched to any gene: 5. The CDR3 is 15 amino acids. CDR3 loop: CSAREASGDYNEQFF. In DNA form, the CDR3 reads TGCAGTGCTAGAGAAGCTAGCGGTGACTACAATGAGCAGTTCTTC.

This clonotype was picked up a small number of times. V is TRBV24-1 and J is TRBJ2-1, with 9 bases matching TRBD2. J was trimmed by 1 base and V by 6 bases; bases with no gene match: 3. Germline V gene lookup returns CDR1 KGHDR and CDR2 SFDVKD. This CDR3 is built from 15 residues. The CDR3 is CATSLAGRSYNEQFF. The CDR3, as DNA: TGTGCCACCAGTCTAGCGGGAAGGTCCTACAATGAGCAGTTCTTC.

V and J are TRBV28 and TRBJ1-4; a possible D gene is TRBD1 (6 bases). CDR1 and CDR2 from the germline V gene are MDHEN and SYDVKM. V was cut by 2 bases and J by 6 bases, with 10 bases left in between. This CDR3 region has 14 residues. CDR3 DNA sequence: TGTGCCAGCAGTTTACCAGGGGCCCATGAAAAACTGTTTTTT. It is translated as CASSLPGAHEKLFF. Supplemented by reference TRBV28 and TRBJ1-4, the full variable domain reads DVKVTQSSRYLVKRTGEKVFLECVQDMDHENMFWYRQDPGLGLRLIYFSYDVKMKEKGDIPEGYSVSREKKERFSLILESASTNQTSMYLCASSLPGAHEKLFFGSGTQLSVL.

This clonotype occurred a few times. J is TRBJ2-3 and V is TRBV29-1; 11 bases line up with TRBD2. Germline V gene data show CDR1 as SQVTM and CDR2 as ANQGSEA. The CDR3 length is 15 residues. V dropped 2 bases and J dropped 5; count of bases not matched to a gene: 6. CDR3 nucleotides: TGCAGCGTTGAAACGGGACTAGCGGACATAGATACGCAGTATTTT. It translates to CSVETGLADIDTQYF.

The V gene is TRBV15, the J gene TRBJ2-1; 12 nucleotides align to TRBD2. J was trimmed by 6 bases and V by 5 bases; bases with no gene match: 5. The CDR3 consists of 15 residues. Germline-derived CDR1 and CDR2 are LNHNV and YYDKDF (reference sequence). The CDR3 DNA reads as TGTGCCACCAGCGTGCTAGCGGGAGGGCTCAATGAGCAGTTCTTC. Encoded protein: CATSVLAGGLNEQFF.

This clonotype was found a few times. This rearrangement joins TRBV6-5 to TRBJ1-2; no clear D. The V gene lost 0 bases and the J gene lost 4 bases, with 12 bases spanning the gap. The CDR3 is made up of 15 amino acids. The germline V gene has CDR1 MNHEY and CDR2 SVGAGI. DNA of the CDR3: TGTGCCAGCAGTTACTCGATCGAGTGGGGCTATGGCTACACCTTC. It is translated as CASSYSIEWGYGYTF.

The sample holds one count of this clonotype. V is TRBV7-8 and J is TRBJ2-4, with D tentatively TRBD2 (6 bases). TRBJ2-7 explains the end of the DNA better; the J call may be wrong. Germline assignment: CDR1 SGHVS and CDR2 FQNEAQ. The CDR3 loop spans 13 amino acids. The DNA for the CDR3 is TGTGCCAGCAGCCCCGGGACTGCCCTCGAGCAGTACTTC. Its translation: CASSPGTALEQYF.

This clonotype appeared once. V and J are TRBV11-2 and TRBJ1-1; D is undetermined. This CDR3 is built from 15 residues. Per the germline V gene, CDR1 is SGHAT and CDR2 is FQNNGV. V lost 5 bases to trimming and J lost 4 bases, with 17 bases between them. The CDR3 loop is CASSPPRSSITEAFF. CDR3 sequence (DNA): TGTGCCAGCAGCCCCCCCCGTTCATCCATCACTGAAGCTTTCTTT.

This clonotype has more than one count but fewer than ten. V is TRBV5-6 and J is TRBJ2-1; D gene ambiguous. Trimming removed 3 bases at V and 9 bases at J, with 7 bases between. Per the germline V gene, CDR1 is SGHDT and CDR2 is YYEEEE. The CDR3 is made up of 11 amino acids. CDR3 in amino acids: CASSSAGEQFF. Written as DNA, the CDR3 is TGTGCCAGCAGCTCTGCCGGTGAGCAGTTCTTC.

The chain uses TRBV12-3 or TRBV12-4 and TRBJ2-7, with TRBD1 matching over 10 bases. This CDR3 has 16 residues. V shed 4 bases, J shed 1 base, and the junction held 7 bases outside the gene matches. Here the CDR3 DNA reads TGTGCCAGCAGTTCAACCCGGACAGGGGGGTCCTACGAGCAGTACTTC. Protein: CASSSTRTGGSYEQYF.